What follows is one T cell receptor beta chain and its context. Its antigen remains unidentified. These data are taken from a study of cytomegalovirus exposure and HLA in healthy donors. Broader study findings: Most TCR sequences proved rare, with some public TCRs found in many donors. Reported performance of the classifier showed diagnosis of cytomegalovirus status with high specificity and sensitivity. Cytomegalovirus-associated status was assigned to roughly 160 TCR beta chains.

It was the approximately 120-subject validation cohort, separate from the 666-subject first cohort, to which the donors belonged. Produced via immunoSEQ multiplex PCR; TCRdb's table is partial and in-frame only. The data show tens of thousands of clones, 93% seen once. V lost 2 bases, J lost 15 bases, and 17 bases lay in between. The CDR3 is made up of 13 amino acids. The germline gives CDR1 MDHEN, CDR2 SYDVKM. Sequencing used PBMCs. The sequence derives from a young woman in good health and CMV-seropositive. The chain has TRBV28 and TRBJ2-1, with D perhaps matching TRBD2 (5 bases). The DNA for the CDR3 is TGTGCCAGCAGTTTACGGGGATCGGCTTGGCTGTTCTTC. Translating gives CASSLRGSAWLFF.